Below, 13 T cell receptor beta chains from the same sample are listed, as sequenced in a study of persistence of HIV-infected CD4 T cells. Antigens for these TCRs are unknown. Nonspecific anti-CD3/anti-CD28 bead stimulation represents the broad CD4+ T cell repertoire. Responding CD4+ T cells were sorted by upregulation of both CD40 ligand and CD69. This was the immunoSEQ version 4 assay in survey mode. Libraries were prepared by immunoSEQ multiplex PCR; TCRdb keeps only in-frame clonotypes and omits some of them. The data show about 45,000 clones, roughly 90% seen once. This specimen was CD4+ T cells sorted from PBMCs after 18-hour stimulation, taken from a patient who received antiretroviral therapy. The receptors were sampled from an adult woman with HIV who was CMV-seropositive.

This chain connects TRBV3-1 (or the pseudogene TRBV3-2) to TRBJ2-7, with a possible D match to TRBD2 (6 bases). Germline V CDR1 and CDR2: LGHDT, YNNKEL (reference sequence). This CDR3 is built from 14 residues. With 1 base removed from V and 3 bases from J, the gap between germline ends came to 10 bases. The CDR3 nucleotides are TGTGCCAGCAGCCAAGTGGGGACTCGCTACGAGCAGTACTTC. Translated: CASSQVGTRYEQYF.

V usage is TRBV10-1 and J usage is TRBJ2-5; D may be TRBD1 or TRBD2 (5 bases each). There are 18 residues in the CDR3. The V end lost 0 bases, the J end lost 7 bases, and 24 bases lay between the germline ends. CDR1 WNHNN and CDR2 SYGVQD come from the germline V gene (reference sequence). CDR3 nucleotides: TGCGCCAGCAGTGAGTCGGGGGTCGCTGGGGCCTTAGGCGGGACCCAGTACTTC. Translation gives CASSESGVAGALGGTQYF.

This chain joins TRBV6-5 and TRBJ2-5, with D unclear. Trimming removed 6 bases at V and 0 bases at J, with 14 bases between. CDR3 length: 15 amino acids. The germline V gene has CDR1 MNHEY and CDR2 SVGAGI. Here the CDR3 reads CASSRRVKNQETQYF. In DNA, the CDR3 is TGTGCCAGCAGCCGGCGAGTAAAAAACCAAGAGACCCAGTACTTC.

The CDR3, as DNA: TGCGCCAGCAGCTTGGGGACGGTTTTTGGAAACACCATATATTTT. This sequence encodes CASSLGTVFGNTIYF. This rearrangement joins TRBV5-1 to TRBJ1-3; D not resolved. Germline V gene sequence: CDR1 SGHRS, CDR2 YFSETQ. CDR3 length: 15 residues. Trimming took off 0 bases at V and 3 bases at J, with 10 bases between the two ends.

The CDR3 nucleotides are TGTGCCAGCCAGACTTTAGCGAACACTGAAGCTTTCTTT. Amino acids: CASQTLANTEAFF. V is TRBV4-2 and J is TRBJ1-1; D not certain. The CDR3 is 13 residues long. The V end was cut by 8 bases, the J end by 1 base, with 11 bases between. The germline gives CDR1 LGHNA, CDR2 YNFKEQ.

This chain links TRBV3-1 (or the pseudogene TRBV3-2) with TRBJ2-3; TRBD1 matches at 9 bases. V gave up 0 bases and J gave up 2 bases; unmatched junction bases: 0. Germline V CDR1 and CDR2: LGHDT, YNNKEL (reference sequence). This CDR3 region has 15 residues. The CDR3 is CASSQEQGATDTQYF. The CDR3 DNA reads as TGTGCCAGCAGCCAAGAACAGGGGGCCACAGATACGCAGTATTTT.

V gene TRBV29-1 combines with J gene TRBJ2-7; no reliable D call. The CDR3 has 13 residues. The germline V and J ends were trimmed by 6 bases and 8 bases, with 20 bases remaining between them. Germline-derived CDR1 and CDR2 are SQVTM and ANQGSEA. CDR3 sequence reads: CSVRLPGSPQQYF. In DNA form, the CDR3 reads TGCAGCGTCCGCCTTCCGGGCTCTCCCCAGCAGTACTTC.

The chain carries TRBV20-1 and TRBJ1-2; D might be TRBD1 (6 bases). V was shortened by 5 bases and J by 13 bases, with 14 bases between the two germline ends. Germline V gene sequence: CDR1 DFQATT, CDR2 SNEGSKA (reference sequence). The CDR3 has 10 amino acids. The DNA for the CDR3 is TGCAGTGCTCCCCGACAGGCGTCCACCTTC. As protein: CSAPRQASTF.

The rearrangement uses TRBV18 and TRBJ1-1; D is unresolved. The germline CDR1 and CDR2 sequences are KGHSH and LQKENI. CDR3 length equals 14 residues. The V and J ends lost 1 base and 2 bases respectively, with 8 bases between them. CDR3 residues: CASSPRKVNTEAFF. For the CDR3, the DNA is TGTGCCAGCTCACCACGAAAGGTAAACACTGAAGCTTTCTTT.

The genes are TRBV6-2 or TRBV6-3 and TRBJ1-6; 8 nucleotides align to TRBD1. This CDR3 is built from 15 residues. CDR1 is MNHEY, CDR2 SVGEGT, per germline. V lost 5 bases to trimming and J lost 8 bases; unmatched junction nucleotides: 8. CDR3 bases: TGTGCCAGCAGTCCCGGACAGGGAACCGATTCACCCCTCCACTTT. Translated, it gives CASSPGQGTDSPLHF.

The V and J genes are TRBV19 and TRBJ2-3; no clear D. The germline V gene encodes CDR1 LNHDA and CDR2 SQIVND (reference sequence). CDR3 size: 13 residues. Deletions cut 2 bases from V and 1 base from J, with 4 bases between. The DNA of the CDR3 is TGTGCCAGTAGTATACAGGGCACAGATACGCAGTATTTT. Residues: CASSIQGTDTQYF.

The chain couples TRBV29-1 to TRBJ1-6; 10 nucleotides align to TRBD1. CDR1 and CDR2 from the germline V gene are SQVTM and ANQGSEA. This CDR3 is built from 13 residues. V lost 5 bases, J lost 10 bases, and 5 bases stayed unmatched. In DNA form, the CDR3 reads TGCAGCGTTCGTCGGGACAGGGGCTCACCCCTCCACTTT. It codes for CSVRRDRGSPLHF.

The rearrangement uses TRBV7-8 and TRBJ2-1; 9 nucleotides align to TRBD2. Germline CDR1 and CDR2: SGHVS and FQNEAQ. Germline trimming cut 5 bases from V and 9 bases from J; bases unmatched to any gene: 14. The CDR3 has 16 amino acids. The CDR3 loop reads CASSRTLIKTSGEQFF. The CDR3 DNA is TGTGCCAGCAGCCGAACCCTTATAAAGACTAGCGGTGAGCAGTTCTTC.